These T cell receptor beta chains were read from a single sample in a study of shared clonotypes between healthy human individuals. Using immunoSEQ multiplex PCR, the repertoire was profiled, and TCRdb retains in-frame clones only, with some absent. The sample carries around 530,000 clones, around 76% recorded once. The sample consisted of PBMCs. These receptors came from a woman aged 40 to 55 in good health. Some clones in this sample may be carry-over from other donors' samples. CDR3s include the opening cysteine and the closing phenylalanine or tryptophan. Each record gives: clone size, V gene, D gene, J gene, CDR3 DNA, CDR3 protein. A D gene is named only where the DNA matches it firmly. Some rows have no size entry. The others give once, few or many, or a class for an expanded clone.

-,TRBV11-2,TRBD2,TRBJ2-1,TGTGCCAGCAGCATCCGACTAGCGGGGTACAATGAGCAGTTCTTC,CASSIRLAGYNEQFF
once,TRBV5-1,-,TRBJ2-2,TGCGCCAGCAGCTTACCGGTCACCGGGGAGCTGTTTTTT,CASSLPVTGELFF
-,TRBV28,TRBD1,TRBJ1-2,TGTGCCAGCAGTTTAGGACAGGCGCCCCTGTTCGGCTACACCTTC,CASSLGQAPLFGYTF
-,TRBV20-1,-,TRBJ2-5,TGCAGTGCTCAGGATCAAGAGACCCAGTACTTC,CSAQDQETQYF
-,TRBV7-8,-,TRBJ2-1,TGTGCCAGCAGCGGACTTAGACGGGGCTCCTACAATGAGCAGTTCTTC,CASSGLRRGSYNEQFF
-,TRBV2,TRBD1,TRBJ2-5,TGTGCCAGCAGTGGGGACAGGGGGCGGGAGGAGACCCAGTACTTC,CASSGDRGREETQYF
once,TRBV19,-,TRBJ1-1,TGTGCCAGTAGTATGGCGAGGGGCACTGAAGCTTTCTTT,CASSMARGTEAFF
-,TRBV9,-,TRBJ2-3,TGTGCCAGCAGCGGCCACACAGATACGCAGTATTTT,CASSGHTDTQYF
-,TRBV29-1,-,TRBJ2-5,TGCAGCGTTGAAGGGGTGCAGGCCGGAGAGACCCAGTACTTC,CSVEGVQAGETQYF
once,TRBV5-1,TRBD1,TRBJ2-7,TGCGCCAGCAGCTTGGCCCCGGACAGGGGTTACGAGCAGTACTTC,CASSLAPDRGYEQYF
-,TRBV5-1,-,TRBJ2-3,TGCGCCAGCAGCTTATTGGGCTCGGGGATCACAGATACGCAGTATTTT,CASSLLGSGITDTQYF
-,TRBV30,-,TRBJ2-7,TGTGCCTGGAGTAGAGGGGCTTTCACCTACGAATACGAGCAGTACTTC,CAWSRGAFTYEYEQYF
-,TRBV6-5,-,TRBJ2-7,TGTGCCAGCAGTCTCCGGGACACACTCTACGAGCAGTACTTC,CASSLRDTLYEQYF
-,TRBV9,-,TRBJ1-1,TGTGCCAGCAGCGTAGCTGGACAAGGGGACAACACTGAAGCTTTCTTT,CASSVAGQGDNTEAFF
-,TRBV28,-,TRBJ1-1,TGTGCCAGCAATGGGGCCATGACTGAAGCTTTCTTT,CASNGAMTEAFF
-,TRBV6-5,-,TRBJ2-7,TGTGCCAGCAGCCCGACGGGACGTGGGCCGCAGTACTTC,CASSPTGRGPQYF
-,TRBV19,-,TRBJ2-3,TGTGCCAGTAGAGGTAGGGGTAGAGGTGATCCAGATACGCAGTATTTT,CASRGRGRGDPDTQYF
-,TRBV28,-,TRBJ2-7,TGTGCCAGCAGTTTATTTCAGGGCACTTTTTCGCAGTACTTC,CASSLFQGTFSQYF
-,TRBV20-1,-,TRBJ2-5,TGCAGTGCGATTGGGGAGACCCAGTACTTC,CSAIGETQYF
-,TRBV5-1,TRBD2,TRBJ2-7,TGCGCCTCCCGGCGGGAGGGCCGCGAGCAGTACTTC,CASRREGREQYF
-,TRBV28,-,TRBJ1-1,TGTGCCAGCTCGCCCTTGGGGGTTGGGAACACTGAAGCTTTCTTT,CASSPLGVGNTEAFF
-,TRBV19,TRBD2,TRBJ2-1,TGTGCCAGTAGTATCGGCCGCAGGGAGGGTGAGCAGTTCTTC,CASSIGRREGEQFF
-,TRBV7-9,TRBD2,TRBJ2-3,TGTGCCAGCAGCTTAGTTACTAGCGGGAGTGGGATAGATACGCAGTATTTT,CASSLVTSGSGIDTQYF
-,TRBV30,-,TRBJ2-5,TGTGCCTGGAGTGTACCGATTTCCGGGGGCGGTGAGACCCAGTACTTC,CAWSVPISGGGETQYF
-,TRBV7-2,-,TRBJ2-1,TGTGCCAGCAGCTTAGTGCTGGGAGGGGGCTACAATGAGCAGTTCTTC,CASSLVLGGGYNEQFF
once,TRBV11-2,TRBD2,TRBJ2-7,TGCGCCAGCAGCTCCCTAGCGGGACCCGTGGGTGAGCAGTACTTC,CASSSLAGPVGEQYF
-,TRBV7-8,-,TRBJ2-7,TGTGCCAGCAGCCTACGGGGGCGGTCCTACGAGCAGTACTTC,CASSLRGRSYEQYF
-,TRBV13,-,TRBJ2-5,TGTGCCAGCAGCCCCCCGTTCGGGCGGCGGGAAGAGACCCAGTACTTC,CASSPPFGRREETQYF
-,TRBV6-1,-,TRBJ1-6,TGTGCCAGCAGCTCTGGGGTGGAGAATTCACCCCTCCACTTT,CASSSGVENSPLHF
-,TRBV7-8,-,TRBJ2-3,TGTGCCAGCAGCTTTCGTCAGGAGGCAGATACGCAGTATTTT,CASSFRQEADTQYF
-,TRBV28,-,TRBJ1-5,TGTGCCAGCAGTGGTGACGGGACTGTGAGCAATCAGCCCCAGCATTTT,CASSGDGTVSNQPQHF
-,TRBV5-6,TRBD2,TRBJ2-5,TGTGCCAGCAGCCGCCTGACGGTGCGGGAGGGACAAGAGACCCAGTACTTC,CASSRLTVREGQETQYF
-,TRBV28,-,TRBJ2-3,TGTGCCAGCACGCCGGCCTCCCGATCGGATACGCAGTATTTT,CASTPASRSDTQYF
-,TRBV5-4,TRBD1,TRBJ2-3,TGTGCCAGCAGCAAAGGCGTCCGGACAGGGGCCACAGATACGCAGTATTTT,CASSKGVRTGATDTQYF
-,TRBV27,-,TRBJ2-6,TGTGCCAGCAATTTAGGACCCCTTGGGGCCAACGTCCTGACTTTC,CASNLGPLGANVLTF
-,TRBV5-1,-,TRBJ2-3,TGCGCCAGCAGCTTGGTAGTAGCGGCGGACACAGATACGCAGTATTTT,CASSLVVAADTDTQYF
-,TRBV11-2,-,TRBJ2-7,TGTGCCAGCAGCTTAGCCTTTGACAGCGACGAGCAGTACTTC,CASSLAFDSDEQYF
-,TRBV29-1,-,TRBJ2-7,TGCAGCGTTGTGAAGGACGGCCGCGAGCAGTACTTC,CSVVKDGREQYF
-,TRBV29-1,-,TRBJ2-5,TGCAGCGTTGAGGTCCGGGCGGGTCAAGAGACCCAGTACTTC,CSVEVRAGQETQYF
once,TRBV5-4,-,TRBJ1-2,TGTGCCAGCACTATGGACAGAGGCTATGGCTACACCTTC,CASTMDRGYGYTF
few,TRBV30,-,TRBJ1-4,TGTGCCTGGAGTTTGTGGGGCGTTGAAAAACTGTTTTTT,CAWSLWGVEKLFF
-,TRBV19,-,TRBJ1-5,TGTGCCAGTAGTCATCGGACGGACGGAAATCAGCCCCAGCATTTT,CASSHRTDGNQPQHF
-,TRBV9,TRBD1,TRBJ2-1,TGTGCCAGCAGCGTAGTGGGACAGGGTTTCAATGAGCAGTTCTTC,CASSVVGQGFNEQFF
-,TRBV5-1,-,TRBJ2-3,TGCGCCAGCAGCTTGGGGGGCGCGGGAAGCACAGATACGCAGTATTTT,CASSLGGAGSTDTQYF
-,TRBV7-8,TRBD2,TRBJ2-2,TGTGCCAGCAGCTTAGCGTGGACTAGCGGGAGTAAGGGCACCGGGGAGCTGTTTTTT,CASSLAWTSGSKGTGELFF
-,TRBV2,TRBD2,TRBJ2-1,TGTGCCAGCAGTCCCATTTCCACTAGCGGGAGCAATGAGCAGTTCTTC,CASSPISTSGSNEQFF
once,TRBV7-6,-,TRBJ1-3,TGTGCCAGCAGCTTAGGTCGGAGCTCTGGAAACACCATATATTTT,CASSLGRSSGNTIYF
once,TRBV28,-,TRBJ2-7,TGTGCCACCCGGCGCCAGGCTTCCTACGAGCAGTACTTC,CATRRQASYEQYF
few,TRBV27,-,TRBJ2-1,TGTGCCAGCAGTTCCCTCCTAGACCGAAAGCAGTTCTTC,CASSSLLDRKQFF
-,TRBV25-1,TRBD2,TRBJ2-1,TGTGCCAGCAGTGAATCTTCTAGCGGGACCTACAATGAGCAGTTCTTC,CASSESSSGTYNEQFF
-,TRBV30,TRBD2,TRBJ2-1,TGTGCCTGGAGTGTTGGGCTAGCGGGAGCCCATGAGCAGTTCTTC,CAWSVGLAGAHEQFF
-,TRBV7-2,TRBD2,TRBJ2-3,TGTGCCAGCAGCTTCTCGGGACTAGCGGCCCGGGATACGCAGTATTTT,CASSFSGLAARDTQYF
-,TRBV18,-,TRBJ1-1,TGTGCCAGCTCACTAAATTCGAACACTGAAGCTTTCTTT,CASSLNSNTEAFF